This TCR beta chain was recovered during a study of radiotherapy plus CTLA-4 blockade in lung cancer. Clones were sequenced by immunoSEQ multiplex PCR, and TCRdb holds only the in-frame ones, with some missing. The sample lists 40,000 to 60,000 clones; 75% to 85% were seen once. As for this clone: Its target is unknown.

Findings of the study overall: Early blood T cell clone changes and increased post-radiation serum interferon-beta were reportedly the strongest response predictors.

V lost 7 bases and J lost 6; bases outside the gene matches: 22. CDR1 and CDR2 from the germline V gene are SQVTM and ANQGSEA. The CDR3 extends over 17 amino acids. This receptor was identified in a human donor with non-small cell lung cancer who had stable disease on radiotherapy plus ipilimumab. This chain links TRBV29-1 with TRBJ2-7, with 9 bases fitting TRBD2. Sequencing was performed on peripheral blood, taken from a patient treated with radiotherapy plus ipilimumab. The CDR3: CSAQTSGEFRGIGEQYF. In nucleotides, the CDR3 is TGCAGCGCCCAGACTAGCGGAGAATTCAGGGGCATCGGCGAGCAGTACTTC.